What follows is one T cell receptor beta chain and its context. What it binds is not known. V gave up 4 bases and J gave up 10 bases, with 15 bases separating them. The CDR3 spans 13 residues. The germline gives CDR1 SGHNT, CDR2 YYREEE (reference sequence). Using immunoSEQ multiplex PCR, the repertoire was profiled, and TCRdb retains in-frame clones only, with some absent. This sample has 170,000 or so clones, with about nine tenths found just once. The sample is drawn from a study of T cell responses to AZD1222 COVID-19 vaccine. General study results and limits: Donors were chiefly white British, with a greater number of females, and clonal diversity was perhaps underestimated.

Specimen: peripheral blood, collected on day 0 of AZD1222 vaccination. The chain uses TRBV5-4 and TRBJ2-1; D is perhaps TRBD2 (6 bases). This sequence was found in an adult in good health. The CDR3 DNA sequence: TGTGCCAGCAGCCCGGACTACTCTCCCGAGCAGTTCTTC. Protein sequence: CASSPDYSPEQFF.